Listed here are 27 T cell receptor beta chains from one sample, sequenced in a study of T cell responses to AZD1222 COVID-19 vaccine. Clones were read by immunoSEQ multiplex PCR, and TCRdb kept only the in-frame ones, dropping some. Of just under 75,000 clones listed, around 80% are singletons. This material consisted of peripheral blood, taken 28 days after the second AZD1222 dose. These receptors all come from an adult who received the AZD1222 COVID-19 vaccine.

J is TRBJ2-7 and V is TRBV6-5; 9 positions match TRBD2. The germline V gene encodes CDR1 MNHEY and CDR2 SVGAGI. The CDR3 consists of 15 residues. Unmatched junction bases numbered 11, after V lost 8 bases and J lost 3 bases. The CDR3 is CASRTLAGALYEQYF. DNA for the CDR3: TGTGCCAGCCGAACTTTAGCGGGAGCCCTCTACGAGCAGTACTTC.

This clone was counted once. The chain carries TRBV19 and TRBJ1-1, with 8 bases that match TRBD1. V lost 5 bases, J lost 4 bases, and 9 bases stayed unmatched. The CDR3 totals 15 residues. Germline CDR1 is LNHDA and CDR2 is SQIVND (reference sequence). The CDR3 sequence: CASSPGQGRGTEAFF. Written as DNA, the CDR3 is TGTGCCAGTAGTCCAGGACAGGGAAGGGGCACTGAAGCTTTCTTT.

The chain couples TRBV6-1 to TRBJ1-5; D is possibly TRBD1 (5 bases). V was shortened by 3 bases and J by 3 bases, with 18 bases between the two germline ends. Germline V gene data show CDR1 as MNHNS and CDR2 as SASEGT. This CDR3 comprises 17 residues. CDR3 loop: CASSDRVLADVNQPQHF. The CDR3 DNA reads TGTGCCAGCAGTGACAGGGTCCTCGCAGATGTCAATCAGCCCCAGCATTTT.

The chain has TRBV28 and TRBJ2-7; 7 bases agree with TRBD1. The CDR3 consists of 14 residues. Germline values: CDR1 MDHEN, CDR2 SYDVKM. The J segment lost 0 bases and the V segment lost 3 bases, leaving 2 bases of the junction unmatched. The CDR3 region has the DNA TGTGCCAGCAGTTTGACAGGGAGCTCCTACGAGCAGTACTTC. Its protein product is CASSLTGSSYEQYF.

This chain connects TRBV9 to TRBJ2-7; D is possibly TRBD1 or TRBD2 (6 bases each). Germline V gene data show CDR1 as SGDLS and CDR2 as YYNGEE. V was trimmed by 1 base and J by 5 bases, leaving 13 bases between them. This CDR3 spans 14 amino acids. CDR3 sequence reads: CASSVFGGRDEQYF. Written as DNA, the CDR3 is TGTGCCAGCAGCGTATTTGGGGGGCGCGACGAGCAGTACTTC. Full variable domain (outside the CDR3, taken from reference TRBV9 and TRBJ2-7): DSGVTQTPKHLITATGQRVTLRCSPRSGDLSVYWYQQSLDQGLQFLIQYYNGEERAKGNILERFSAQQFPDLHSELNLSSLELGDSALYFCASSVFGGRDEQYFGPGTRLTVT.

V is TRBV20-1 and J is TRBJ2-5, with D uncertain. The CDR3 is 10 residues long. Trimming shortened V by 6 bases and J by 5 bases, and 7 bases separated the two germline ends. The germline gives CDR1 DFQATT, CDR2 SNEGSKA (reference sequence). CDR3 in amino acids: CSASWETQYF. CDR3 in DNA: TGCAGTGCCTCATGGGAGACCCAGTACTTC.

J is TRBJ2-2 and V is TRBV6-2 or TRBV6-3, with a tentative D call TRBD2 (5 bases). Trimming left V 0 bases short and J 4 bases short, with 9 bases between. Germline V gene data show CDR1 as MNHEY and CDR2 as SVGEGT. The CDR3 runs 15 residues. CDR3 sequence (DNA): TGTGCCAGCAGTTACTCGATAGCGTTCACCGGGGAGCTGTTTTTT. Encoded protein: CASSYSIAFTGELFF.

The chain recombines TRBV7-2 with TRBJ2-7; D is uncertain. V dropped 5 bases and J dropped 3 bases, with 14 bases sitting between them. The CDR3 covers 14 residues. Germline V gives CDR1 SGHTA, CDR2 FQGNSA. The CDR3 DNA follows: TGTGCCAGCAGCACCAGCGTTACCAACTACGAGCAGTACTTC. This sequence encodes CASSTSVTNYEQYF.

CDR3 sequence reads: CASSPGHGAYEQYF. CDR3 nucleotides: TGTGCCAGCAGCCCGGGGCATGGGGCCTACGAGCAGTACTTC. V usage is TRBV5-6 and J usage is TRBJ2-7; possibly TRBD1 or TRBD2 for D (5 bases each). Germline lookup yields CDR1 SGHDT and CDR2 YYEEEE. V lost 4 bases to trimming and J lost 2 bases, with 13 bases between them. The CDR3 contains 14 residues.

This clone was picked up a small number of times. J is TRBJ1-2 and V is TRBV7-7; no firm D call. The CDR3 is 15 amino acids. CDR1 and CDR2 from the germline V gene are SSHAT and FNYEAQ (reference sequence). V was trimmed by 5 bases and J by 7 bases, leaving 20 bases between them. CDR3 region: CASSPPSRVWGGYTF. CDR3 in DNA: TGTGCCAGCAGCCCCCCGAGCCGGGTGTGGGGTGGCTACACCTTC.

V is TRBV5-6 and J is TRBJ2-7, with 7 bases matching TRBD1. The CDR3 contains 15 residues. The junction had 15 bases not matched to a gene; V was cut back by 8 bases and J by 4 bases. The germline gives CDR1 SGHDT, CDR2 YYEEEE. CDR3 in amino acids: CASFFLDRVRYEQYF. CDR3 bases: TGTGCCAGTTTCTTCCTAGACAGGGTGAGGTACGAGCAGTACTTC.

This chain uses TRBV4-2 with TRBJ2-3, with 8 bases matching TRBD2. The J segment lost 2 bases and the V segment lost 4 bases, leaving 8 bases of the junction unmatched. Germline V gene lookup returns CDR1 LGHNA and CDR2 YNFKEQ. This CDR3 spans 16 amino acids. The CDR3 spells CASSPSAGVITDTQYF. The CDR3 DNA reads as TGTGCCAGCAGCCCTTCAGCGGGAGTAATCACAGATACGCAGTATTTT.

The chain employs TRBV27 and TRBJ2-1; 7 nucleotides align to TRBD1. The V segment lost 3 bases and the J segment 2 bases; nucleotides outside the gene matches: 4. The germline gives CDR1 MNHEY, CDR2 SMNVEV (reference sequence). This CDR3 has 15 amino acids. CDR3 nucleotides: TGTGCCAGCAGTTTCGGGACAGTCCCCTACAATGAGCAGTTCTTC. Protein: CASSFGTVPYNEQFF.

This chain connects TRBV11-3 to TRBJ2-7, with D maybe TRBD1 (5 bases). V lost 8 bases to trimming and J lost 5 bases, with 16 bases between them. Germline lookup yields CDR1 SGHNT and CDR2 YENEEA. The CDR3 sequence is 13 residues long. The CDR3: CASAKSGLHEQYF. CDR3 bases: TGTGCCAGCGCCAAATCAGGGCTACACGAGCAGTACTTC.

Of note for this clone: One end of the junction is discordant with germline, which a read error may explain. The V and J genes are TRBV7-7 and TRBJ1-1; D gene ambiguous. Germline V lookup: CDR1 SSHAT, CDR2 FNYEAQ (reference sequence). The CDR3 totals 13 residues. CDR3 bases: TGTGCTAGCAGCTTTGCCGAAGGAGCTGAAGCTTTCTTT. Translation: CASSFAEGAEAFF.

V gene TRBV6-5 combines with J gene TRBJ1-1; no clear D. The ends were cut back, 2 bases at V and 5 bases at J, with 9 bases in the middle. The germline V gene encodes CDR1 MNHEY and CDR2 SVGAGI. The CDR3 has 13 residues. The CDR3 DNA follows: TGTGCCAGCAGTTACCAAAAGGGAACTGAAGCTTTCTTT. This encodes CASSYQKGTEAFF.

This sequence joins TRBV18 and TRBJ1-4, with 8 bases lining up with TRBD1. The germline V gene has CDR1 KGHSH and CDR2 LQKENI. The CDR3 has 15 amino acids. V was pared by 1 base and J by 8 bases, with 6 bases of the junction left unmatched. The CDR3 nucleotides read TGTGCCAGCTCACCACTCCAGGGGGCCACCGAAAAACTGTTTTTT. Protein product: CASSPLQGATEKLFF.

V is TRBV28 and J is TRBJ2-3; the match to TRBD2 covers 9 bases. The CDR3 sequence is 16 residues long. Germline V gene sequence: CDR1 MDHEN, CDR2 SYDVKM. Germline trimming cut 3 bases from V and 0 bases from J; bases unmatched to any gene: 4. CDR3 coding DNA: TGTGCCAGCAGTTTCGACACTAGCGGGAGCACAGATACGCAGTATTTT. This translates into CASSFDTSGSTDTQYF.

This rearrangement joins TRBV27 to TRBJ2-2; TRBD1 matches at 7 bases. J gave up 4 bases and V 4 bases, and 6 bases lay outside the gene matches. CDR1 is MNHEY and CDR2 is SMNVEV in the germline V gene (reference sequence). CDR3 length equals 15 residues. CDR3 bases: TGTGCCAGCAGTTCGCTGACAGGGACCACCGGGGAGCTGTTTTTT. Its protein product is CASSSLTGTTGELFF.

This clone appeared a few times. V gene TRBV18 combines with J gene TRBJ1-2, with 7 bases identical to TRBD1. After removal of 3 bases from V and 1 base from J, the junction contained 2 bases not matched to a gene. Germline CDR1 KGHSH, CDR2 LQKENI. This CDR3 contains 14 residues. The CDR3 DNA is TGTGCCAGCTCACCCCGGGACAGTAACTATGGCTACACCTTC. Protein sequence: CASSPRDSNYGYTF.

The CDR3 nucleotides are TGTGCCAGCTCACCTAGGGACAAGTCCAAGCCGGGAAGCGAAAAACTGTTTTTT. It encodes CASSPRDKSKPGSEKLFF. This chain connects TRBV18 to TRBJ1-4; perhaps TRBD1 as D (6 bases). Germline CDR1 is KGHSH and CDR2 is LQKENI. The CDR3 has 18 residues. V was clipped by 3 bases and J by 8 bases, with 25 bases between them.

V gene TRBV13 combines with J gene TRBJ2-5; TRBD2 matches at 9 bases. Germline trimming cut 3 bases from V and 4 bases from J; bases unmatched to any gene: 3. CDR3 length: 14 amino acids. In germline, CDR1 is PRHDT, CDR2 FYEKMQ (reference sequence). In DNA, the CDR3 is TGTGCCAGCAGCTTTCTAGCGGGAACAGAGACCCAGTACTTC. This gives the protein CASSFLAGTETQYF.

The J gene is TRBJ1-5, the V gene TRBV24-1; D is unresolved. The V gene lost 6 bases and the J gene lost 2 bases, with 10 bases spanning the gap. Per the germline V gene, CDR1 is KGHDR and CDR2 is SFDVKD. There are 14 residues in the CDR3. The CDR3 bases are TGTGCCACCAGTACGTCAGCGGGCAATCAGCCCCAGCATTTT. It is translated as CATSTSAGNQPQHF.

V is TRBV30 and J is TRBJ1-6; 7 bases fit TRBD1. The CDR3 sequence is 13 residues long. Germline V gene sequence: CDR1 GTSNPN, CDR2 SVGIG (reference sequence). The V segment lost 8 bases and the J segment 5 bases; nucleotides outside the gene matches: 6. DNA of the CDR3: TGTGCCGTGGGGACAGCAAATAATTCACCCCTCCACTTT. The encoded protein is CAVGTANNSPLHF.

The chain has TRBV7-9 and TRBJ1-1; 10 bases are a match to TRBD1. V dropped 5 bases and J dropped 5; count of bases not matched to a gene: 17. Germline values: CDR1 SEHNR, CDR2 FQNEAQ (reference sequence). The CDR3 is 18 amino acids. The CDR3 coding sequence is TGTGCCAGCAGCCCATTCCGCGGGACAGGGGTGATGGGGACTGAAGCTTTCTTT. Protein product: CASSPFRGTGVMGTEAFF. Supplemented by reference TRBV7-9 and TRBJ1-1, the full variable domain reads DTGVSQNPRHKITKRGQNVTFRCDPISEHNRLYWYRQTLGQGPEFLTYFQNEAQLEKSRLLSDRFSAERPKGSFSTLEIQRTEQGDSAMYLCASSPFRGTGVMGTEAFFGQGTRLTVV.

The chain carries TRBV10-2 and TRBJ1-1; TRBD1 matches at 7 bases. V was clipped by 3 bases and J by 4 bases; unmatched bases: 8. Germline V gene data show CDR1 as WSHSY and CDR2 as SAAADI. CDR3 length: 15 amino acids. CDR3: CASSDRDRVSTEAFF. CDR3 in DNA: TGCGCCAGCAGTGACCGAGACAGGGTGTCCACTGAAGCTTTCTTT.

V usage is TRBV14 and J usage is TRBJ2-7; D is perhaps TRBD1 (6 bases). This CDR3 is built from 14 residues. Germline CDR1 and CDR2: SGHDN and FVKESK. The V and J ends lost 3 bases and 2 bases respectively, with 11 bases between them. The CDR3 protein is CASSQAQGPYEQYF. CDR3 sequence (DNA): TGTGCCAGCAGCCAGGCACAGGGCCCCTACGAGCAGTACTTC.